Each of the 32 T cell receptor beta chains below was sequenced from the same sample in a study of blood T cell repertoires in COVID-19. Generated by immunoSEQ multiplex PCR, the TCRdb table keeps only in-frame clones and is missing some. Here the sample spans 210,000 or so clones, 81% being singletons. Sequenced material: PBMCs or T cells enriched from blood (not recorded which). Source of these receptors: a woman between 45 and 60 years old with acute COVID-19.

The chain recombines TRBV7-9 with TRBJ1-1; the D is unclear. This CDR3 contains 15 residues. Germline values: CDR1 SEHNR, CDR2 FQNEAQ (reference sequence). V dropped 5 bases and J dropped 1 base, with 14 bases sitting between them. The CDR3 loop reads CASSPRGLGNTEAFF. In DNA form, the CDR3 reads TGTGCCAGCAGCCCCCGCGGGTTGGGGAACACTGAAGCTTTCTTT. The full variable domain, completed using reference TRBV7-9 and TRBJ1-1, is DTGVSQNPRHKITKRGQNVTFRCDPISEHNRLYWYRQTLGQGPEFLTYFQNEAQLEKSRLLSDRFSAERPKGSFSTLEIQRTEQGDSAMYLCASSPRGLGNTEAFFGQGTRLTVV.

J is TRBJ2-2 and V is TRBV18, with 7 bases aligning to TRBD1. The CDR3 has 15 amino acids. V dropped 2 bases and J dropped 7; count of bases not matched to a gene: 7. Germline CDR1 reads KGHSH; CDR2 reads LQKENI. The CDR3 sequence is CASSPWRQGIGELFF. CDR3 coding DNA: TGTGCCAGCTCACCATGGCGACAGGGTATCGGGGAGCTGTTTTTT.

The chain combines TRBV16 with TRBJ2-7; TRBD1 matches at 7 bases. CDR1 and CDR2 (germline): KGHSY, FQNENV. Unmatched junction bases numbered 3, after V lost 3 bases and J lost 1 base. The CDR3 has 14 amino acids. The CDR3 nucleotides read TGTGCCAGCAGCCACCCGACAGGGTCCTACGAGCAGTACTTC. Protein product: CASSHPTGSYEQYF.

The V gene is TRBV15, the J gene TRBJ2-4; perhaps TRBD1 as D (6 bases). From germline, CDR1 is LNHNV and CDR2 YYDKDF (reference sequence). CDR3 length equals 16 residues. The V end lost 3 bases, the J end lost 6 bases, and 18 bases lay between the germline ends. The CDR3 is CATSRGAGSNSNIQYF. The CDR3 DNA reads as TGTGCCACCAGCAGGGGGGCGGGTAGCAACTCAAACATTCAGTACTTC.

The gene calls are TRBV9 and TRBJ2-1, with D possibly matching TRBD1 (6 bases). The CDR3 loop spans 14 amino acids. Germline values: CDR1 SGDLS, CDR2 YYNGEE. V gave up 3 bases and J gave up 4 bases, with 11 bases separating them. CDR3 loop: CASSEGHSYNEQFF. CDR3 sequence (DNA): TGTGCCAGCAGCGAGGGACATTCGTACAATGAGCAGTTCTTC.

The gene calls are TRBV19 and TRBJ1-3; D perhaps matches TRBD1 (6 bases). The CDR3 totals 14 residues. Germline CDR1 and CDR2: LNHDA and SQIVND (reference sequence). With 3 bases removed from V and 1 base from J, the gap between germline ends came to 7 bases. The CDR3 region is CASSMGASGNTIYF. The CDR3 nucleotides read TGTGCCAGTAGTATGGGGGCTTCTGGAAACACCATATATTTT. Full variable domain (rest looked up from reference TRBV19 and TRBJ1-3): DGGITQSPKYLFRKEGQNVTLSCEQNLNHDAMYWYRQDPGQGLRLIYYSQIVNDFQKGDIAEGYSVSREKKESFPLTVTSAQKNPTAFYLCASSMGASGNTIYFGEGSWLTVV.

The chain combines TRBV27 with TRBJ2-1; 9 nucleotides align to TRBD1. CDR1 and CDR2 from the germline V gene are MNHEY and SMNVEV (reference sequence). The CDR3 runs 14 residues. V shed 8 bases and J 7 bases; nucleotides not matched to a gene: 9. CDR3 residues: CASLRGQGYNEQFF. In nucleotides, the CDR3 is TGTGCCAGCCTAAGGGGACAGGGATATAATGAGCAGTTCTTC.

The CDR3 DNA reads as TGTGCCTGTCCAGGGGAACCGAACACCGGGGAGCTGTTTTTT. It encodes CACPGEPNTGELFF. V usage is TRBV30 and J usage is TRBJ2-2; tentatively, D is TRBD1 (6 bases). This CDR3 contains 14 residues. V lost 6 bases, J lost 0 bases, and 11 bases lay in between. CDR1 is GTSNPN, CDR2 SVGIG, per germline (reference sequence).

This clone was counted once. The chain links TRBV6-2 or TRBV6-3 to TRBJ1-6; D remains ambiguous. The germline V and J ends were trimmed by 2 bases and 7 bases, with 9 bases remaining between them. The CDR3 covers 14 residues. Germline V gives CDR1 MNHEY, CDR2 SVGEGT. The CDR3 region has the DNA TGTGCCAGCAGTTACATACAGACCAATTCACCCCTCCACTTT. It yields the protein CASSYIQTNSPLHF.

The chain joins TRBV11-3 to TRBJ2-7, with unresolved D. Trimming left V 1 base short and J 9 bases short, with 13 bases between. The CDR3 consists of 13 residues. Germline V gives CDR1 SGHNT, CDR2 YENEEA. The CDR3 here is CASSLGTVRSQYF. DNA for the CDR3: TGTGCCAGCAGCTTAGGCACAGTCCGATCGCAGTACTTC.

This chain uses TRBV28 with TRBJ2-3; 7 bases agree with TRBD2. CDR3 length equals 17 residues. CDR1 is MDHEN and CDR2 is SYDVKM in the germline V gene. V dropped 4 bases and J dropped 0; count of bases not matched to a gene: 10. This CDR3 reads CASSSLKTGGSTDTQYF. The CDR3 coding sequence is TGTGCCAGCAGTTCTTTAAAGACGGGGGGTAGCACAGATACGCAGTATTTT.

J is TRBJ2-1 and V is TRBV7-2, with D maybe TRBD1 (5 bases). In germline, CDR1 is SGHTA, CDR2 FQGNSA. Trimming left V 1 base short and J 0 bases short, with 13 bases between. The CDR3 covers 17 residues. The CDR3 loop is CASSLVPTVSSYNEQFF. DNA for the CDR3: TGTGCCAGCAGCTTAGTCCCGACAGTTAGCTCCTACAATGAGCAGTTCTTC.

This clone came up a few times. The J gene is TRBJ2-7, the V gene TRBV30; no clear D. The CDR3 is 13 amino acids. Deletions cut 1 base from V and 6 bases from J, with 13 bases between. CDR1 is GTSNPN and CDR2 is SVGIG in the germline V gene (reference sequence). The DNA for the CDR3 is TGTGCCTGGAGTGATATAGCAGCCCGCGAGCAGTACTTC. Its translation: CAWSDIAAREQYF.

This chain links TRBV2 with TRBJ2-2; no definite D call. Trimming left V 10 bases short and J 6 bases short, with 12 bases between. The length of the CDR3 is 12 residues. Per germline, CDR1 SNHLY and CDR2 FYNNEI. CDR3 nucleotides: TGTGCCACTGAGGCTAGACCCGGGGAGCTGTTTTTT. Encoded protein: CATEARPGELFF.

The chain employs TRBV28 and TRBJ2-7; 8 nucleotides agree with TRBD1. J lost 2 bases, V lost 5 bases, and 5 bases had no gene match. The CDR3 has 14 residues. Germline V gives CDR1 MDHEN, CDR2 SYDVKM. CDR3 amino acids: CASSPGQVPYEQYF. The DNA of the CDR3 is TGTGCCAGCAGTCCGGGACAGGTCCCCTACGAGCAGTACTTC.

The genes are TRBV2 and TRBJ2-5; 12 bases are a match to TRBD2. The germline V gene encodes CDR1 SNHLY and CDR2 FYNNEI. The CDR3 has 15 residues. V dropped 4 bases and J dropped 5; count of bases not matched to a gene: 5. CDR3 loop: CASSAPTSGSETQYF. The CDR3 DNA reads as TGTGCCAGCAGTGCTCCGACTAGCGGGAGCGAGACCCAGTACTTC.

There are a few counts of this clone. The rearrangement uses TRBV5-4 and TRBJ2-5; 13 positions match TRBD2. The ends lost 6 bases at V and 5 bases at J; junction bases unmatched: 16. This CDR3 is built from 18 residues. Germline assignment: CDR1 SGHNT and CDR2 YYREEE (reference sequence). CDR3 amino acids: CASNKGLAGTSNLETQYF. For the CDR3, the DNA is TGTGCCAGCAACAAGGGACTAGCGGGAACGTCTAATCTGGAGACCCAGTACTTC. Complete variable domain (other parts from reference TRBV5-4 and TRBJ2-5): ETGVTQSPTHLIKTRGQQVTLRCSSQSGHNTVSWYQQALGQGPQFIFQYYREEENGRGNFPPRFSGLQFPNYSSELNVNALELDDSALYLCASNKGLAGTSNLETQYFGPGTRLLVL.

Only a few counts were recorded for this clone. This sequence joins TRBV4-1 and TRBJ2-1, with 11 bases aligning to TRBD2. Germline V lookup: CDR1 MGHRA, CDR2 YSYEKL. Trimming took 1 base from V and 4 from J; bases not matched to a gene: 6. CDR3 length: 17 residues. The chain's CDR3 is CASSQVEGLAVYNEQFF. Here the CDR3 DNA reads TGCGCCAGCAGCCAAGTTGAGGGACTAGCGGTGTACAATGAGCAGTTCTTC.

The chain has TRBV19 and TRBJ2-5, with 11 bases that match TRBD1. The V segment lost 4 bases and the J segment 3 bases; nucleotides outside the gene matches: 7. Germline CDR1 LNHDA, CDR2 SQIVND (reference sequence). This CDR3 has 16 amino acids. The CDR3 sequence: CASSRAGTGGKETQYF. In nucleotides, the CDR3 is TGTGCCAGTAGTAGAGCCGGGACAGGGGGTAAAGAGACCCAGTACTTC.

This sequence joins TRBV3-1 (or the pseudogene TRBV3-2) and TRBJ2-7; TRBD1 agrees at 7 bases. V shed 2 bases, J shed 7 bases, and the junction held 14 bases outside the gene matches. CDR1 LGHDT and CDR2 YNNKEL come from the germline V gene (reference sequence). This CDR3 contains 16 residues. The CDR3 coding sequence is TGTGCCAGCAGCCAACTAATGCACAGGGGCGGCCTTGAGCAGTACTTC. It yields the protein CASSQLMHRGGLEQYF.

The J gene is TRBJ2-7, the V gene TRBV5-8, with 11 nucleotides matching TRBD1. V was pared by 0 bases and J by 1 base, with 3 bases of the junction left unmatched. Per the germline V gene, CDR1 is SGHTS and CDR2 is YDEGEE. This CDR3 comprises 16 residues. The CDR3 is CASSLGTGGKSYEQYF. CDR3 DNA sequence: TGTGCCAGCAGCTTGGGGACAGGGGGCAAGTCCTACGAGCAGTACTTC.

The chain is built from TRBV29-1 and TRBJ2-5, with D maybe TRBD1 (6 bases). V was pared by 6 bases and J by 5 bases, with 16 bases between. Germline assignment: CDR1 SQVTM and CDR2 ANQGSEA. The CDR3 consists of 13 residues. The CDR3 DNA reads TGCAGCGTCTCCGGGACACCCCGGGAGACCCAGTACTTC. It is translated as CSVSGTPRETQYF.

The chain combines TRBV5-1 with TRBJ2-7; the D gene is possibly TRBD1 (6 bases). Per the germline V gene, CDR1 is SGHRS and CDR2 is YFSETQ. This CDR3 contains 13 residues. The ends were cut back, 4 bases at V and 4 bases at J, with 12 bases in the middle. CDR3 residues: CASSANRAYEQYF. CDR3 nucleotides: TGCGCCAGCAGCGCAAACAGGGCGTACGAGCAGTACTTC.

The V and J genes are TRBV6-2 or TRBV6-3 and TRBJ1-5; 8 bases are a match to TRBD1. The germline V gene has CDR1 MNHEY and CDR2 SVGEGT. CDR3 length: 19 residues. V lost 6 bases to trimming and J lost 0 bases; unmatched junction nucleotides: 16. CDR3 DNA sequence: TGTGCCAGCAGCTCAGGTCTGGGTGGGGGACAGGATAGCAATCAGCCCCAGCATTTT. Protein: CASSSGLGGGQDSNQPQHF.

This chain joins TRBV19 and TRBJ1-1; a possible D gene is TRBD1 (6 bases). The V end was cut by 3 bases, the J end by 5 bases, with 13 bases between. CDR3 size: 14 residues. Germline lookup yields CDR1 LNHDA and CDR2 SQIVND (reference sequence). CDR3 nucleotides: TGTGCCAGTAGTATTGGCGGGGGCCAAACTGAAGCTTTCTTT. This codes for CASSIGGGQTEAFF.

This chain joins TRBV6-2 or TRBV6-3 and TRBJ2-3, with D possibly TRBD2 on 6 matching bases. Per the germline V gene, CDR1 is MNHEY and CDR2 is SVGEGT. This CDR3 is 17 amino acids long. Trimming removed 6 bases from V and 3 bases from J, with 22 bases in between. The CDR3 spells CASSPRESPLRTDTQYF. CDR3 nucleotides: TGTGCCAGCAGCCCCCGGGAGTCGCCCTTAAGGACAGATACGCAGTATTTT.

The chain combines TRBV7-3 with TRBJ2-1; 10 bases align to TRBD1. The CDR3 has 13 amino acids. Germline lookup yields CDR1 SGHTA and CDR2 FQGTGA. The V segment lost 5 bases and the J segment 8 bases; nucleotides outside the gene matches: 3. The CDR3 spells CASSKDRGYEQFF. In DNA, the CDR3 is TGTGCCAGCAGCAAGGACAGGGGGTATGAGCAGTTCTTC.

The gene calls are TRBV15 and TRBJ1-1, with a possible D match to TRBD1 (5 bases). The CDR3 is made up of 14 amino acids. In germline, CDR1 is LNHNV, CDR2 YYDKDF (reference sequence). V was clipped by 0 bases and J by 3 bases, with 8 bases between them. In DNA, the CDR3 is TGTGCCACCAGCAGAGAGGCAGGGTACACTGAAGCTTTCTTT. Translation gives CATSREAGYTEAFF.

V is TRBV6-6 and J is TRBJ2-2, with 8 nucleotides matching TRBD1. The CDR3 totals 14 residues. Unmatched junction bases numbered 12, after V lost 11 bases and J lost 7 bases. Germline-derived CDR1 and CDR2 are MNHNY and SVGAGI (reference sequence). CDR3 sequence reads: CASAGTGIIGELFF. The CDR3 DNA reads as TGTGCCTCGGCCGGGACAGGTATCATCGGGGAGCTGTTTTTT.

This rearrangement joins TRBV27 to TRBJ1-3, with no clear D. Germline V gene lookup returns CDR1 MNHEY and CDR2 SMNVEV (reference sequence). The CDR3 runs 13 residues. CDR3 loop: CGSGPAGGNTIYF. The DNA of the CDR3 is TGTGGATCCGGGCCCGCGGGTGGAAACACCATATATTTT.

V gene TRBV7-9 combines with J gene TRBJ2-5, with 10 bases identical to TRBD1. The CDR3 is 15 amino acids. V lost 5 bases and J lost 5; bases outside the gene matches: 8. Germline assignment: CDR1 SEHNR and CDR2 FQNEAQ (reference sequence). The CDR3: CASSIRQGAVETQYF. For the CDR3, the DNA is TGTGCCAGCAGCATAAGACAGGGGGCTGTTGAGACCCAGTACTTC. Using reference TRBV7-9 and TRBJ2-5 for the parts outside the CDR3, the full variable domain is DTGVSQNPRHKITKRGQNVTFRCDPISEHNRLYWYRQTLGQGPEFLTYFQNEAQLEKSRLLSDRFSAERPKGSFSTLEIQRTEQGDSAMYLCASSIRQGAVETQYFGPGTRLLVL.

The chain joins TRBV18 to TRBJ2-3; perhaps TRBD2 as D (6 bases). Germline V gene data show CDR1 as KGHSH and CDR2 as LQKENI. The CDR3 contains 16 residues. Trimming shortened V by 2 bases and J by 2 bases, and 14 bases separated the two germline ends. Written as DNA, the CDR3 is TGTGCCAGCTCACCAGTCGGGACTTCTCTCACAGATACGCAGTATTTT. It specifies CASSPVGTSLTDTQYF.